Shown below are 22 T cell receptor beta chains from a single sample sequenced in a study of a mutant IDH1 vaccine in newly diagnosed glioma. The time point: week 11, during vaccination. Vaccination comprised doses that each held 300 ug of mutant IDH1 20-mer peptide, plus topical imiquimod. Their target antigens are unknown. Method: immunoSEQ multiplex PCR; TCRdb's copy keeps in-frame clones and lacks some. The sample holds over 60,000 clones, approximately 90% seen once. The specimen was PBMCs, collected from a glioma patient whose treatment included an IDH1 peptide vaccine. The receptors originated from a man in his forties with glioma.

V usage is TRBV11-2 and J usage is TRBJ1-4; D remains unclear. Germline CDR1 is SGHAT and CDR2 is FQNNGV. The CDR3 is 13 residues long. Trimming took off 2 bases at V and 8 bases at J, with 9 bases between the two ends. The CDR3 sequence: CASSLYPPEKLFF. The CDR3 DNA reads as TGTGCCAGCAGCTTATACCCCCCAGAAAAACTGTTTTTT.

This clone was picked up one time. The genes are TRBV5-4 and TRBJ2-5; D is possibly TRBD1 (6 bases). The CDR3 contains 14 residues. V was pared by 4 bases and J by 5 bases, with 15 bases between. Germline V gene lookup returns CDR1 SGHNT and CDR2 YYREEE (reference sequence). For the CDR3, the DNA is TGTGCCAGCAGCGGAGGACAGCTCGTTGAGACCCAGTACTTC. Amino acid sequence: CASSGGQLVETQYF.

The V call is TRBV28, the J call TRBJ1-2, with D hard to call. V was cut by 3 bases and J by 7 bases, with 15 bases left in between. Per the germline V gene, CDR1 is MDHEN and CDR2 is SYDVKM. The CDR3 has 14 residues. CDR3: CASSFGTILSGYTF. CDR3 DNA sequence: TGTGCCAGCAGTTTCGGCACCATCCTTTCTGGCTACACCTTC.

This chain connects TRBV6-1 to TRBJ2-3, with D perhaps TRBD1 (5 bases). The germline V and J ends were trimmed by 2 bases and 3 bases, with 15 bases remaining between them. Germline CDR1 reads MNHNS; CDR2 reads SASEGT. The CDR3 totals 16 residues. Written as DNA, the CDR3 is TGTGCCAGCAGTGAATCCTCAGGACAAGAAACAGATACGCAGTATTTT. Translated, it gives CASSESSGQETDTQYF.

This chain connects TRBV6-4 to TRBJ2-1; D remains ambiguous. The CDR3 runs 14 residues. From germline, CDR1 is MRHNA and CDR2 SNTAGT. Between the trimmed V and J ends, which lost 4 bases and 6 bases, there was a span of 13 bases. The CDR3 here is CASSVSQIANEQFF. In DNA, the CDR3 is TGTGCCAGCAGTGTCTCACAGATCGCCAATGAGCAGTTCTTC.

J is TRBJ2-2 and V is TRBV9, with TRBD2 matching over 13 bases. There are 16 residues in the CDR3. Unmatched junction bases numbered 7, after V lost 3 bases and J lost 8 bases. CDR1 and CDR2 from the germline V gene are SGDLS and YYNGEE. CDR3 nucleotides: TGTGCCAGCAGCGCGGGACTAGCGGGGTCCTTGGGGGAGCTGTTTTTT. This gives the protein CASSAGLAGSLGELFF.

This sequence joins TRBV6-1 and TRBJ2-3; D not certain. Trimming took off 4 bases at V and 3 bases at J, with 5 bases between the two ends. The CDR3 covers 12 residues. Per germline, CDR1 MNHNS and CDR2 SASEGT. The CDR3 DNA reads TGTGCCAGCAGTGGGGCGACAGATACGCAGTATTTT. Residues: CASSGATDTQYF.

V is TRBV28 and J is TRBJ1-4; 9 bases line up with TRBD1. Germline V gene lookup returns CDR1 MDHEN and CDR2 SYDVKM. V was pared by 2 bases and J by 0 bases, with 7 bases of the junction left unmatched. The CDR3 length is 18 residues. In DNA, the CDR3 is TGTGCCAGCAGTTTAGACAGGGGGATTGGGACAACTAATGAAAAACTGTTTTTT. This translates into CASSLDRGIGTTNEKLFF. Combining the CDR3 with reference TRBV28 and TRBJ1-4 gives the whole variable domain DVKVTQSSRYLVKRTGEKVFLECVQDMDHENMFWYRQDPGLGLRLIYFSYDVKMKEKGDIPEGYSVSREKKERFSLILESASTNQTSMYLCASSLDRGIGTTNEKLFFGSGTQLSVL.

The V and J genes are TRBV28 and TRBJ1-1; D not certain. The V end lost 10 bases, the J end lost 1 base, and 10 bases lay between the germline ends. CDR3 length: 12 amino acids. Germline CDR1 and CDR2: MDHEN and SYDVKM. CDR3 DNA sequence: TGTGCCACCCAGGCACCGAACACTGAAGCTTTCTTT. Translated, it gives CATQAPNTEAFF.

V is TRBV5-1 and J is TRBJ1-1; possible D gene TRBD1, 5 bases. Trimming pared 4 bases from V and 2 bases from J, leaving 15 bases between. Germline CDR1 SGHRS, CDR2 YFSETQ. The CDR3 extends over 15 amino acids. CDR3 coding DNA: TGCGCCAGCAGCCCTCCGGGACCCCGAAACACTGAAGCTTTCTTT. This codes for CASSPPGPRNTEAFF.

The chain carries TRBV5-1 and TRBJ1-3, with 8 bases identical to TRBD1. Germline-derived CDR1 and CDR2 are SGHRS and YFSETQ. This CDR3 comprises 15 residues. J was trimmed by 7 bases and V by 0 bases; bases with no gene match: 6. CDR3 protein: CASSLEAGGPNTIYF. The CDR3 DNA reads as TGCGCCAGCAGCTTGGAGGCAGGGGGCCCCAACACCATATATTTT. Full variable domain (outside the CDR3, taken from reference TRBV5-1 and TRBJ1-3): KAGVTQTPRYLIKTRGQQVTLSCSPISGHRSVSWYQQTPGQGLQFLFEYFSETQRNKGNFPGRFSGRQFSNSRSEMNVSTLELGDSALYLCASSLEAGGPNTIYFGEGSWLTVV.

This clone was counted once. V and J are TRBV19 and TRBJ2-2; 9 bases fit TRBD1. Germline lookup yields CDR1 LNHDA and CDR2 SQIVND (reference sequence). The CDR3 has 16 amino acids. V shed 2 bases and J 8 bases; nucleotides not matched to a gene: 9. The CDR3 loop reads CASSISGTGYIGELFF. DNA for the CDR3: TGTGCCAGTAGTATAAGCGGGACAGGGTATATAGGGGAGCTGTTTTTT.

The genes are TRBV7-9 and TRBJ2-1; 8 bases are shared with TRBD1. The CDR3 runs 18 residues. V lost 5 bases, J lost 0 bases, and 12 bases stayed unmatched. CDR1 SEHNR and CDR2 FQNEAQ come from the germline V gene (reference sequence). CDR3 protein: CASSPTGEGSLSYNEQFF. DNA for the CDR3: TGTGCCAGCAGCCCGACAGGGGAAGGATCTCTCTCCTACAATGAGCAGTTCTTC.

The chain is built from TRBV7-2 and TRBJ1-5; unclear D gene. The ends were cut back, 3 bases at V and 1 base at J, with 10 bases in the middle. CDR3 length: 15 amino acids. The germline V gene has CDR1 SGHTA and CDR2 FQGNSA. CDR3 loop: CASSFSSLSNQPQHF. The CDR3 nucleotides read TGTGCCAGCAGCTTCAGTTCTCTGAGCAATCAGCCCCAGCATTTT.

V gene TRBV5-1 combines with J gene TRBJ2-3, with TRBD1 identical over 8 bases. This CDR3 comprises 15 residues. Trimming cost V 1 base and J 0 bases; bases outside gene matches: 1. Germline-derived CDR1 and CDR2 are SGHRS and YFSETQ. The DNA of the CDR3 is TGCGCCAGCAGCTTGTGGACAGGGAGCACAGATACGCAGTATTTT. Amino acid sequence: CASSLWTGSTDTQYF.

This clone was seen only a few times. This chain connects TRBV7-2 to TRBJ2-7; TRBD1 matches 9 bases. This CDR3 is built from 16 residues. Losses at the gene ends were 4 bases for V and 3 bases for J; bases not matched to a gene: 10. CDR1 and CDR2 from the germline V gene are SGHTA and FQGNSA. The CDR3 loop reads CASSSARDRVNYEQYF. DNA of the CDR3: TGTGCCAGCAGCTCGGCCAGGGACAGGGTCAACTACGAGCAGTACTTC.

V gene TRBV28 combines with J gene TRBJ1-6; no definite D call. This CDR3 contains 13 residues. Germline CDR1 reads MDHEN; CDR2 reads SYDVKM. V dropped 3 bases and J dropped 8 bases, with 8 bases sitting between them. The CDR3 loop is CASSFVRDSPLHF. The CDR3 region has the DNA TGTGCCAGCAGTTTTGTGAGGGATTCACCCCTCCACTTT.

This clone has more than one count but fewer than ten. This specimen includes other DNA sequences encoding the same CDR3. Here the CDR3 DNA reads TGTGCCAGCAGTAGGGGAACGAACACCGGGGAGCTGTTTTTT. It specifies CASSRGTNTGELFF. This rearrangement joins TRBV6-4 to TRBJ2-2, with D maybe TRBD1 (5 bases). The V end was cut by 5 bases, the J end by 0 bases, with 7 bases between. The CDR3 covers 14 residues. CDR1 and CDR2 from the germline V gene are MRHNA and SNTAGT.

The V call is TRBV19, the J call TRBJ2-2; 7 bases align to TRBD1. CDR3 length equals 15 residues. The V segment lost 6 bases and the J segment 0 bases; nucleotides outside the gene matches: 4. Germline assignment: CDR1 LNHDA and CDR2 SQIVND (reference sequence). The CDR3 region has the DNA TGTGCCAGTAGCCCCGGGACAGCGAACACCGGGGAGCTGTTTTTT. Amino acids: CASSPGTANTGELFF.

The V and J genes are TRBV10-3 and TRBJ2-7; D call uncertain. Trimming took off 7 bases at V and 5 bases at J, with 18 bases between the two ends. The V gene's germline CDR1 is ENHRY and CDR2 SYGVKD. CDR3 size: 14 residues. This chain's CDR3 is CAITLRTIHHEQYV. CDR3 bases: TGTGCCATCACTTTGAGGACCATCCACCACGAGCAGTACGTC.

The V call is TRBV6-5, the J call TRBJ1-1, with D perhaps matching TRBD1 (6 bases). CDR3 length: 13 amino acids. V lost 2 bases and J lost 3, with 7 bases in between. Germline V gene lookup returns CDR1 MNHEY and CDR2 SVGAGI. This CDR3 is CASSYAGDTEAFF. The CDR3 nucleotides are TGTGCCAGCAGTTACGCAGGGGACACTGAAGCTTTCTTT.

This chain joins TRBV7-2 and TRBJ1-4; D call uncertain. This CDR3 is built from 16 residues. CDR1 and CDR2 (germline): SGHTA, FQGNSA. The V gene lost 1 base and the J gene lost 3 bases, with 12 bases spanning the gap. CDR3 sequence reads: CASSLGALAPNEKLFF. The CDR3 DNA follows: TGTGCCAGCAGCTTAGGGGCGCTGGCCCCTAATGAAAAACTGTTTTTT.